The entry below describes one TCR beta chain. CDR3 length: 13 residues. The V gene's germline CDR1 is DFQATT and CDR2 SNEGSKA (reference sequence). This entry is derived from a study of blood T cells in healthy people across ages. Together with a sample-barcoded 5' primer, a J-beta primer mix was included in a second PCR lasting roughly 6 to 12 cycles. Each CDR3 protein is one row after TCRdb ran MiXCR on the 5' RACE reads. The sample has over 1,500,000 distinct CDR3 sequences, around 40% seen once. The chain uses TRBV20-1 and TRBJ2-5; tentative D call: TRBD2 (6 bases). The J call could be wrong; TRBJ2-7 is a better fit for the DNA end. The TCR was taken from a human donor in good health. The sample taken for sequencing was blood. CDR3 nucleotides: TGCAGTGCTAGAGTTGTGGGGGGTATCGAGCAGTACTTC. Translating gives CSARVVGGIEQYF.